This TCR beta chain was observed in a study of blood T cell repertoires in COVID-19. Only in-frame clones appear in the TCRdb table, and some are missing; sequencing was by immunoSEQ multiplex PCR. The data contain about 220,000 clones, approximately 91% of them singletons. The receptor was isolated from a man aged 35-49 years with acute or convalescent COVID-19. The sequenced material came from peripheral blood.

The CDR3 DNA is TGTGCCAGCAGCCCTCGACTAGATAGCTACGAGCAGTACTTC. Amino acids: CASSPRLDSYEQYF. The chain couples TRBV7-9 to TRBJ2-7; maybe TRBD2 (6 bases). This CDR3 contains 14 residues. Deletions cut 5 bases from V and 3 bases from J, with 14 bases between. Germline V gene sequence: CDR1 SEHNR, CDR2 FQNEAQ (reference sequence).